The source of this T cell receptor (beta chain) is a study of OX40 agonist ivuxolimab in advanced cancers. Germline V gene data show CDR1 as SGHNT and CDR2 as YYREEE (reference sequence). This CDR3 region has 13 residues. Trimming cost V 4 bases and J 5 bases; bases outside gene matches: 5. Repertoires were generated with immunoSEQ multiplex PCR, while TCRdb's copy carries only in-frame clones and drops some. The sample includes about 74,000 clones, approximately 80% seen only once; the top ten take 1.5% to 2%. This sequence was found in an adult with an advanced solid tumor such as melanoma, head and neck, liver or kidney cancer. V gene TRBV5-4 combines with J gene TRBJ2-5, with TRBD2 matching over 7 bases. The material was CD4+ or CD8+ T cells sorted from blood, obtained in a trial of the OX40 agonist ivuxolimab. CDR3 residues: CASSPVGGETQYF. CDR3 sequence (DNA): TGTGCCAGCAGCCCCGTGGGGGGGGAGACCCAGTACTTC.